This TCR beta chain was found in a study of radiotherapy plus CTLA-4 blockade in lung cancer. The CDR3 is 14 amino acids. The junction had 8 bases not matched to a gene; V was cut back by 6 bases and J by 5 bases. Germline V gene sequence: CDR1 SGHVS, CDR2 FQNEAQ. This clone was counted a few times. Sequencing used immunoSEQ multiplex PCR; TCRdb keeps in-frame clones, though not all of them. The table records 65,000 to 85,000 clones, roughly 76% of them present only once. The starting material was peripheral blood, obtained from a patient treated with radiotherapy plus ipilimumab. The sequence was collected from a human donor with non-small cell lung cancer whose response to radiotherapy plus ipilimumab could not be evaluated. Some clones in this sample may be carry-over from other donors' samples. This chain links TRBV7-8 with TRBJ2-7; 9 nucleotides line up with TRBD1. CDR3 sequence (DNA): TGTGCCAGCAGAGCCGGGACAGGGATCGACGAGCAGTACTTC. Protein sequence: CASRAGTGIDEQYF.